Shown below are 18 T cell receptor beta chains from a single sample sequenced in a study of siplizumab effects on memory and regulatory T cells. Repertoires were generated with immunoSEQ multiplex PCR, while TCRdb's copy carries only in-frame clones and drops some. The sample holds about 110,000 clones, roughly 92% seen once. The specimen sequenced was CD4+ T cells sorted from blood. The receptors were gathered from a human donor in good health.

This clone was detected once. The chain combines TRBV5-1 with TRBJ2-7, with D possibly being TRBD2 (5 bases). Germline assignment: CDR1 SGHRS and CDR2 YFSETQ. V was shortened by 0 bases and J by 2 bases, with 15 bases between the two germline ends. The CDR3 extends over 16 amino acids. This chain's CDR3 is CASSLALLDGAYEQYF. DNA of the CDR3: TGCGCCAGCAGCTTGGCCTTATTGGACGGGGCCTACGAGCAGTACTTC.

V gene TRBV7-2 combines with J gene TRBJ1-6; D is undetermined. The CDR3 sequence is 14 residues long. Germline V gene lookup returns CDR1 SGHTA and CDR2 FQGNSA. V lost 1 base and J 6 bases, leaving 7 bases between the germline ends. The CDR3 protein is CASSLVRINSPLHF. CDR3 in DNA: TGTGCCAGCAGCTTAGTCAGAATTAATTCACCCCTCCACTTT.

V is TRBV7-2 and J is TRBJ2-7; D might be TRBD1 or TRBD2, each matching 5 bases. The CDR3 sequence is 17 residues long. Trimming pared 5 bases from V and 0 bases from J, leaving 20 bases between. Germline lookup yields CDR1 SGHTA and CDR2 FQGNSA. This CDR3 is CASSGPGPPTLSYEQYF. The CDR3 nucleotides read TGTGCCAGCAGCGGTCCGGGACCCCCAACCCTCTCCTACGAGCAGTACTTC. Variable domain in full (rest from reference TRBV7-2 and TRBJ2-7): GAGVSQSPSNKVTEKGKDVELRCDPISGHTALYWYRQSLGQGLEFLIYFQGNSAPDKSGLPSDRFSAERTGGSVSTLTIQRTQQEDSAVYLCASSGPGPPTLSYEQYFGPGTRLTVT.

In its sample, this clone was seen a few times. The J gene is TRBJ2-5, the V gene TRBV5-1, with TRBD1 matching over 8 bases. Per germline, CDR1 SGHRS and CDR2 YFSETQ. The V segment lost 0 bases and the J segment 3 bases; nucleotides outside the gene matches: 1. The length of the CDR3 is 14 residues. The CDR3 region has the DNA TGCGCCAGCAGCTTGGCACAGGGGGAAGAGACCCAGTACTTC. Translating gives CASSLAQGEETQYF.

This rearrangement joins TRBV27 to TRBJ2-3; a possible D gene is TRBD2 (6 bases). Germline V gene lookup returns CDR1 MNHEY and CDR2 SMNVEV (reference sequence). The CDR3 is 11 amino acids. The CDR3 sequence: CVTSKGDTQYF. CDR3 bases: TGTGTCACTAGCAAAGGCGATACGCAGTATTTT.

V and J are TRBV11-1 and TRBJ2-3, with unresolved D. V gave up 5 bases and J gave up 3 bases, with 3 bases separating them. Germline CDR1 and CDR2: SGHAT and FQDESV (reference sequence). The CDR3 contains 11 residues. The CDR3 coding sequence is TGTGCCAGCAGCAAAACAGATACGCAGTATTTT. This translates into CASSKTDTQYF.

The gene calls are TRBV4-2 and TRBJ1-2; no clear D. Germline lookup yields CDR1 LGHNA and CDR2 YNFKEQ. CDR3 size: 14 residues. V lost 0 bases to trimming and J lost 8 bases, with 13 bases between them. The chain's CDR3 is CASSQEVRTGGYTF. For the CDR3, the DNA is TGTGCCAGCAGCCAAGAAGTAAGGACTGGGGGCTACACCTTC.

The J gene is TRBJ1-4, the V gene TRBV7-8; possibly TRBD1 for D (5 bases). Trimming removed 3 bases from V and 7 bases from J, with 15 bases in between. Germline V CDR1 and CDR2: SGHVS, FQNEAQ. CDR3 length equals 15 residues. The CDR3 region has the DNA TGTGCCAGCAGCTTCGGATCTTTAGGGGTTGAAAAACTGTTTTTT. Its translation is CASSFGSLGVEKLFF.

In DNA, the CDR3 is TGTGCCAGTAGTATCCCTAGCGGGGCGGGGGGAGATACGCAGTATTTT. This translates into CASSIPSGAGGDTQYF. V and J are TRBV19 and TRBJ2-3, with TRBD2 matching over 9 bases. This CDR3 is 16 amino acids long. Germline V gene lookup returns CDR1 LNHDA and CDR2 SQIVND (reference sequence). V lost 3 bases, J lost 5 bases, and 9 bases stayed unmatched.

The chain links TRBV21-1 to TRBJ1-1; TRBD1, as called in the table, went unchecked against the DNA. TRBV21-1 has pseudogene status. The CDR3 runs 16 residues. DNA of the CDR3: TGTGCCAGCAGCAAAGAAGAAAGACAGGGGGGGGCTGAAGCTTTCTTT. Residues: CASSKEERQGGAEAFF.

The chain carries TRBV30 and TRBJ2-2, with D possibly matching TRBD1 (5 bases). CDR3 size: 14 residues. Germline V gives CDR1 GTSNPN, CDR2 SVGIG (reference sequence). V was clipped by 2 bases and J by 3 bases, with 10 bases between them. The CDR3 region is CAWSLGVYTGELFF. The DNA of the CDR3 is TGTGCCTGGAGTTTAGGGGTTTACACCGGGGAGCTGTTTTTT.

The chain uses TRBV7-9 and TRBJ1-2; perhaps TRBD1 as D (5 bases). The ends were cut back, 1 base at V and 6 bases at J, with 6 bases in the middle. The germline CDR1 and CDR2 sequences are SEHNR and FQNEAQ (reference sequence). The CDR3 covers 12 residues. DNA for the CDR3: TGTGCCAGCAGCTTAGGGGGGAATGGCTACACCTTC. This translates into CASSLGGNGYTF.

The chain employs TRBV5-1 and TRBJ2-1; 13 bases map to TRBD2. Trimming at V came to 0 bases and at J to 8 bases, leaving 11 bases not matched to a gene. The CDR3 is 18 residues long. Germline V lookup: CDR1 SGHRS, CDR2 YFSETQ. DNA of the CDR3: TGCGCCAGCAGCTTGGGGACTAGCGGGAGAAGGCTGGCCGATGAGCAGTTCTTC. It is translated as CASSLGTSGRRLADEQFF.

The chain has TRBV12-1 and TRBJ1-3; the table's D call, TRBD1, has no DNA check behind it. TRBV12-1 is assigned pseudogene status. There are 15 residues in the CDR3. CDR3 amino acids: CASSLGPFSGNTIYF. The CDR3 coding sequence is TGTGCCAGCAGCTTGGGGCCCTTCTCTGGAAACACCATATATTTT.

This clone is a singleton in its sample. The chain employs TRBV5-7 and TRBJ1-2; TRBD1 is a possible D gene (6 bases). TRBV5-7 has ORF status, its function being uncertain. V was shortened by 1 base and J by 5 bases, with 12 bases between the two germline ends. CDR3 length equals 14 residues. As DNA, the CDR3 is TGTGCCAGCAGCTTGACCCTCCAGGGGTATGGCTACACCTTC. Translation gives CASSLTLQGYGYTF.

V usage is TRBV18 and J usage is TRBJ2-5; no clear D. This CDR3 region has 12 residues. The germline CDR1 and CDR2 sequences are KGHSH and LQKENI. Trimming cost V 4 bases and J 0 bases, with 3 bases left between them. CDR3 coding DNA: TGTGCCAGCTCACGTGACCAAGAGACCCAGTACTTC. It translates to CASSRDQETQYF.

This clone was picked up one time. The genes are TRBV7-7 and TRBJ2-1; TRBD1 matches at 8 bases. Germline CDR1 and CDR2: SSHAT and FNYEAQ (reference sequence). Trimming at V came to 6 bases and at J to 4 bases, leaving 8 bases not matched to a gene. The CDR3 consists of 15 residues. DNA for the CDR3: TGTGCCAGCAGTCCTGGGACAGGAACGTACAATGAGCAGTTCTTC. Translated, it gives CASSPGTGTYNEQFF.

The chain is built from TRBV27 and TRBJ1-2; 8 bases match TRBD1. The CDR3 is 13 residues long. J gave up 8 bases and V 5 bases, and 7 bases lay outside the gene matches. CDR1 MNHEY and CDR2 SMNVEV come from the germline V gene (reference sequence). This CDR3 is CASSPTGVRGYTF. The CDR3 DNA reads TGTGCCAGCAGTCCGACAGGGGTGAGGGGCTACACCTTC.